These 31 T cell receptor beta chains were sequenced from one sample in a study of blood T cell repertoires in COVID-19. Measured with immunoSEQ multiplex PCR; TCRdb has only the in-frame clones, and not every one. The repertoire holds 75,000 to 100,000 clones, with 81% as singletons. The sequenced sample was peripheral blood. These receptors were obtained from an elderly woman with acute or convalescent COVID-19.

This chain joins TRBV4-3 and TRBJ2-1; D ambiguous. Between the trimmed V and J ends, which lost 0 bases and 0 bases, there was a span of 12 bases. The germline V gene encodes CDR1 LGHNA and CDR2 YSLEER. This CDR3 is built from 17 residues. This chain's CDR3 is CASSQDPPWSSYNEQFF. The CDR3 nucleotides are TGCGCCAGCAGCCAAGATCCGCCGTGGAGCTCCTACAATGAGCAGTTCTTC.

CDR3 amino acids: CASSPKGDSSSGNTIYF. In nucleotides, the CDR3 is TGTGCCAGCTCACCAAAAGGGGACTCTAGCTCTGGAAACACCATATATTTT. The genes are TRBV18 and TRBJ1-3; maybe TRBD1 (5 bases). Trimming removed 2 bases at V and 0 bases at J, with 14 bases between. Germline V gene lookup returns CDR1 KGHSH and CDR2 LQKENI. CDR3 size: 17 residues.

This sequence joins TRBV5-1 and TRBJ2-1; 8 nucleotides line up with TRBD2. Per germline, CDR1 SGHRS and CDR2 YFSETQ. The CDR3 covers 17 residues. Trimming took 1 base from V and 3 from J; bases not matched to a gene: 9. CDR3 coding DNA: TGCGCCAGCAGCTTGAGTAACGGGGGGGTGTTCTACAATGAGCAGTTCTTC. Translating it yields CASSLSNGGVFYNEQFF.

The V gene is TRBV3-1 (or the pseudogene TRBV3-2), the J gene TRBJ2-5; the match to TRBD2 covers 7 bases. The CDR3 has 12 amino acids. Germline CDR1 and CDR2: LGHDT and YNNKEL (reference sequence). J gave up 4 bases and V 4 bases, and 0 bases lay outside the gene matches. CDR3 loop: CASSPGGETQYF. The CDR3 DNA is TGTGCCAGCAGCCCGGGGGGAGAGACCCAGTACTTC.

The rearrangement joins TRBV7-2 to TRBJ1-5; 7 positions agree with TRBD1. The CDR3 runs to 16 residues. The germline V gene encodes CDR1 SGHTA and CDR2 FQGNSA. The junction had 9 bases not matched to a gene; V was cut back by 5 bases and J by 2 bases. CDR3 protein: CASSLDRVGGNQPQHF. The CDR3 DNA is TGTGCCAGCAGCCTAGACAGGGTAGGAGGCAATCAGCCCCAGCATTTT.

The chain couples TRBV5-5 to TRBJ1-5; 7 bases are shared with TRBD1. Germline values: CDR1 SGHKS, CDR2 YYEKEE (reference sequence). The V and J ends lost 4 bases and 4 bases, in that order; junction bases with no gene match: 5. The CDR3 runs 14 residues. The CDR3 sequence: CASSGGQPNQPQHF. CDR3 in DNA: TGTGCCAGCAGCGGGGGACAGCCAAATCAGCCCCAGCATTTT. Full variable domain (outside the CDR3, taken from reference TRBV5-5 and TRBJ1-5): DAGVTQSPTHLIKTRGQQVTLRCSPISGHKSVSWYQQVLGQGPQFIFQYYEKEERGRGNFPDRFSARQFPNYSSELNVNALLLGDSALYLCASSGGQPNQPQHFGDGTRLSIL.

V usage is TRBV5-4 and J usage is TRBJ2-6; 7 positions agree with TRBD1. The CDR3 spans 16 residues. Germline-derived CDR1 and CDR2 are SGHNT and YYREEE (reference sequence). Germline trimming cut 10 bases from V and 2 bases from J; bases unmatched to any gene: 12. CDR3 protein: CAFRDRVRAGANVLTF. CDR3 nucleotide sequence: TGTGCCTTTCGAGACAGGGTGAGGGCTGGGGCCAACGTCCTGACTTTC.

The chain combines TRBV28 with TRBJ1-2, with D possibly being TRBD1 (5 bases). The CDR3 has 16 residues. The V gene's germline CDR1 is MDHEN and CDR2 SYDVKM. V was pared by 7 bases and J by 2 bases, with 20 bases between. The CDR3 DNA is TGTGCCAGCACCCCCGGTATCCAGGGCAGAAACTATGGCTACACCTTC. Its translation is CASTPGIQGRNYGYTF.

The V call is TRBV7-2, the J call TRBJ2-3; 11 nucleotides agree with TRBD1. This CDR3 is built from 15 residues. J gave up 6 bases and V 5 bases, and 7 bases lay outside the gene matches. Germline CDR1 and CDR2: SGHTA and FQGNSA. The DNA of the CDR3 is TGTGCCAGCAGCCAAGGACAGGGGGCGGAGGATACGCAGTATTTT. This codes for CASSQGQGAEDTQYF. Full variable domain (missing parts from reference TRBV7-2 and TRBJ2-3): GAGVSQSPSNKVTEKGKDVELRCDPISGHTALYWYRQSLGQGLEFLIYFQGNSAPDKSGLPSDRFSAERTGGSVSTLTIQRTQQEDSAVYLCASSQGQGAEDTQYFGPGTRLTVL.

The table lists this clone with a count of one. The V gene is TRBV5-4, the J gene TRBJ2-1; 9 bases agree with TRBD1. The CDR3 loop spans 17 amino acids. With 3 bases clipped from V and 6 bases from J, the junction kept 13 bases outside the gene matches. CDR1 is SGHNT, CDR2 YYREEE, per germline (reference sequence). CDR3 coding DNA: TGTGCCAGCAGCTCAAAAATCAACAGGGGGCGGGTCAATGAGCAGTTCTTC. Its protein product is CASSSKINRGRVNEQFF.

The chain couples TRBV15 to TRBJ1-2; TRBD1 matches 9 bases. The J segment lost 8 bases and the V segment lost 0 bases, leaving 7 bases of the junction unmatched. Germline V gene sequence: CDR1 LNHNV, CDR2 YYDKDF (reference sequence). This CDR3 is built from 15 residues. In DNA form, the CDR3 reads TGTGCCACCAGCAGAGATCGCCGGACAGGGGAGGGCTACACCTTC. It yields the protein CATSRDRRTGEGYTF.

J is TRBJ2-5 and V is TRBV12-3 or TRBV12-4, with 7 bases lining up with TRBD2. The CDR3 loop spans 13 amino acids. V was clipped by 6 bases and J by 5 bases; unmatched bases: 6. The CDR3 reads CASSPGTKETQYF. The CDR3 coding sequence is TGTGCCAGCAGCCCCGGGACTAAGGAGACCCAGTACTTC.

DNA for the CDR3: TGTGCCACCAGCAGAGACGCAGCGGGGGGCACAGATACGCAGTATTTT. It translates to CATSRDAAGGTDTQYF. The chain couples TRBV15 to TRBJ2-3, with 8 bases fitting TRBD2. With V trimmed by 0 bases and J by 1 base, 3 bases remained unmatched. Germline V lookup: CDR1 LNHNV, CDR2 YYDKDF (reference sequence). The CDR3 contains 16 residues.

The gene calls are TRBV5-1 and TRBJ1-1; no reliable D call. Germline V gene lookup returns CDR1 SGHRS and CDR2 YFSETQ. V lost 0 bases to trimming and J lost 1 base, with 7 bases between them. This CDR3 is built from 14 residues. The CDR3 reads CASSLVRENTEAFF. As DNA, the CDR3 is TGCGCCAGCAGCTTGGTGAGGGAGAACACTGAAGCTTTCTTT.

The DNA of the CDR3 is TGTGCCAGTAGGCCAACAGAAATGATAGTGGGTGAAAAACTGTTTTTT. Its protein is CASRPTEMIVGEKLFF. The chain combines TRBV19 with TRBJ1-4; D uncertain. Trimming took 6 bases from V and 7 from J, leaving 21 bases between them. Germline assignment: CDR1 LNHDA and CDR2 SQIVND (reference sequence). This CDR3 has 16 residues.

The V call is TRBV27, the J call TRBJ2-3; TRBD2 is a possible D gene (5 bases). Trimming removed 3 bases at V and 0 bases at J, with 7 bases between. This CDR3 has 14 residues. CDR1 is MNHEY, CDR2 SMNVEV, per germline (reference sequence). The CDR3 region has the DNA TGTGCCAGCAGTTTCCGAGGGAGCACAGATACGCAGTATTTT. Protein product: CASSFRGSTDTQYF.

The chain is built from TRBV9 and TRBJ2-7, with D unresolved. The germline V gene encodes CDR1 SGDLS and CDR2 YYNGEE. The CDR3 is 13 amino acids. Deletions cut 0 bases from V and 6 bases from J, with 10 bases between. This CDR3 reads CASSVGVSGEQYF. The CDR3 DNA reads TGTGCCAGCAGCGTAGGTGTGTCGGGCGAGCAGTACTTC.

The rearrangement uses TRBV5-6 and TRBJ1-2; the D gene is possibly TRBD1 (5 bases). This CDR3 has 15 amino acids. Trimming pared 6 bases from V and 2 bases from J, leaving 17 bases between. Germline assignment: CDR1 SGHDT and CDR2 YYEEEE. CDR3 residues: CASTGGVRVNYGYTF. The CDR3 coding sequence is TGTGCCAGCACCGGGGGGGTCAGGGTAAACTATGGCTACACCTTC.

This CDR3 is CASNPTGRGGYTF. The CDR3 nucleotides read TGTGCCAGCAACCCGACAGGGCGGGGTGGCTACACCTTC. The chain uses TRBV7-2 and TRBJ1-2; 7 positions match TRBD1. The CDR3 runs to 13 residues. V was clipped by 7 bases and J by 7 bases; unmatched bases: 9. CDR1 is SGHTA and CDR2 is FQGNSA in the germline V gene. The whole variable domain, remainder taken from reference TRBV7-2 and TRBJ1-2, is GAGVSQSPSNKVTEKGKDVELRCDPISGHTALYWYRQSLGQGLEFLIYFQGNSAPDKSGLPSDRFSAERTGGSVSTLTIQRTQQEDSAVYLCASNPTGRGGYTFGSGTRLTVV.

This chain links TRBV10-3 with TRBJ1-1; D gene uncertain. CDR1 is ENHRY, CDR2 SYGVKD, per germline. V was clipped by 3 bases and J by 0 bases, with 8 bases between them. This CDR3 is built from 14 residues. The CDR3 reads CAISDLVLNTEAFF. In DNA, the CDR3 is TGTGCCATCAGTGACCTCGTTTTGAACACTGAAGCTTTCTTT.

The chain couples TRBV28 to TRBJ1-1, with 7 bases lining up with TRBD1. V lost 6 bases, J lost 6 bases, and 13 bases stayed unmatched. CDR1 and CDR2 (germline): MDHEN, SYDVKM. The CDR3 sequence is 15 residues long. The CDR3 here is CASRFDRDYGPEAFF. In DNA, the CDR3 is TGTGCCAGCAGGTTTGACAGGGATTACGGTCCTGAAGCTTTCTTT.

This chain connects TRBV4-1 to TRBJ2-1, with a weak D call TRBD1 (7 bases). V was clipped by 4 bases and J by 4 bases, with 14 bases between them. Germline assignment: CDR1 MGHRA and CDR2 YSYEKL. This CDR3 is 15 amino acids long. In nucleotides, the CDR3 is TGCGCCAGCAGCCCGGAGGGACAGATATACAATGAGCAGTTCTTC. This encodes CASSPEGQIYNEQFF.

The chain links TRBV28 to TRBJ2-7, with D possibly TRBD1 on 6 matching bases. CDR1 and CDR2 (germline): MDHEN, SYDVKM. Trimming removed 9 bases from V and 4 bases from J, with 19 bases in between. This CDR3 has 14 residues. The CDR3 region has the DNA TGTGCCAGTCTGAGGCGCCCTGGACAGTACGAGCAGTACTTC. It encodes CASLRRPGQYEQYF. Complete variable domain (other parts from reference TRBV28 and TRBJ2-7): DVKVTQSSRYLVKRTGEKVFLECVQDMDHENMFWYRQDPGLGLRLIYFSYDVKMKEKGDIPEGYSVSREKKERFSLILESASTNQTSMYLCASLRRPGQYEQYFGPGTRLTVT.

CDR3 nucleotide sequence: TGTGCCAGCAGTTCACCGGGACTAGGAACGGATACGCAGTATTTT. It translates to CASSSPGLGTDTQYF. V and J are TRBV28 and TRBJ2-3; 8 bases align to TRBD2. The CDR3 contains 15 residues. V lost 4 bases and J lost 6; bases outside the gene matches: 9. Germline V gives CDR1 MDHEN, CDR2 SYDVKM. The whole variable domain, remainder taken from reference TRBV28 and TRBJ2-3, is DVKVTQSSRYLVKRTGEKVFLECVQDMDHENMFWYRQDPGLGLRLIYFSYDVKMKEKGDIPEGYSVSREKKERFSLILESASTNQTSMYLCASSSPGLGTDTQYFGPGTRLTVL.

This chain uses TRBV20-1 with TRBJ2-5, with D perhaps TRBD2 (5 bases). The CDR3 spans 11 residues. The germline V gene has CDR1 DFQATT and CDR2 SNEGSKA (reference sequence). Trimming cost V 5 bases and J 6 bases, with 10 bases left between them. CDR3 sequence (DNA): TGCAGTGCTCTAGCCGAGCAGACCCAGTACTTC. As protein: CSALAEQTQYF.

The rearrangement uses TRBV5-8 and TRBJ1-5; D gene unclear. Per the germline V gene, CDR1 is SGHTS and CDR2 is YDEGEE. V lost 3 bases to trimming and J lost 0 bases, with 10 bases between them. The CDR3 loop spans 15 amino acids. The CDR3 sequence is CASSSGINSNQPQHF. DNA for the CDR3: TGTGCCAGCAGCTCCGGGATCAATAGCAATCAGCCCCAGCATTTT.

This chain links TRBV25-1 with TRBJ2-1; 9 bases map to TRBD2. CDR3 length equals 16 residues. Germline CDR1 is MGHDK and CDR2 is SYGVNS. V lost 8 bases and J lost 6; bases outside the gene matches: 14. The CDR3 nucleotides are TGTGCCAGCGGGGCCGGGACTAGCATCCCCGGCAATGAGCAGTTCTTC. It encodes CASGAGTSIPGNEQFF. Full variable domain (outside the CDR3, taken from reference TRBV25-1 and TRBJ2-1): EADIYQTPRYLVIGTGKKITLECSQTMGHDKMYWYQQDPGMELHLIHYSYGVNSTEKGDLSSESTVSRIRTEHFPLTLESARPSHTSQYLCASGAGTSIPGNEQFFGPGTRLTVL.

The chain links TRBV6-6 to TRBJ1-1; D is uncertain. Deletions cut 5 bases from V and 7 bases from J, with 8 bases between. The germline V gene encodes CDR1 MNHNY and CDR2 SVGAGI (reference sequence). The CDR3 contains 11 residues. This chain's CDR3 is CASSNEGEAFF. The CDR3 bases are TGTGCCAGCAGTAATGAGGGTGAAGCTTTCTTT.

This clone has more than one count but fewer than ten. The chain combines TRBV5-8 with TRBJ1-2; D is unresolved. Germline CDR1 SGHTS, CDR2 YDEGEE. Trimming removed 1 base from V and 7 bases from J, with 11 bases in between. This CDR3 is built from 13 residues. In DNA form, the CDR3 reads TGTGCCAGCAGCTTGCGTCAGGATAGTGGCTACACCTTC. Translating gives CASSLRQDSGYTF.

The CDR3 bases are TGTGCCAGCAGTCCTCAATCACCGAGGGGCAGGGGGCGACCCCGTGGGGAGACCCAGTACTTC. Protein sequence: CASSPQSPRGRGRPRGETQYF. This chain uses TRBV6-6 with TRBJ2-5; 8 nucleotides line up with TRBD1. The length of the CDR3 is 21 residues. Unmatched junction bases numbered 28, after V lost 5 bases and J lost 5 bases. Germline V CDR1 and CDR2: MNHNY, SVGAGI (reference sequence).

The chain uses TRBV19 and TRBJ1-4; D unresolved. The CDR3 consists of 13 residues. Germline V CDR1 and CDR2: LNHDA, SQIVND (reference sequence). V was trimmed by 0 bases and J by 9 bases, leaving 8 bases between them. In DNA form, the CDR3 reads TGTGCCAGTAGTATAGATCTCGAGAAAAAACTGTTTTTT. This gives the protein CASSIDLEKKLFF.